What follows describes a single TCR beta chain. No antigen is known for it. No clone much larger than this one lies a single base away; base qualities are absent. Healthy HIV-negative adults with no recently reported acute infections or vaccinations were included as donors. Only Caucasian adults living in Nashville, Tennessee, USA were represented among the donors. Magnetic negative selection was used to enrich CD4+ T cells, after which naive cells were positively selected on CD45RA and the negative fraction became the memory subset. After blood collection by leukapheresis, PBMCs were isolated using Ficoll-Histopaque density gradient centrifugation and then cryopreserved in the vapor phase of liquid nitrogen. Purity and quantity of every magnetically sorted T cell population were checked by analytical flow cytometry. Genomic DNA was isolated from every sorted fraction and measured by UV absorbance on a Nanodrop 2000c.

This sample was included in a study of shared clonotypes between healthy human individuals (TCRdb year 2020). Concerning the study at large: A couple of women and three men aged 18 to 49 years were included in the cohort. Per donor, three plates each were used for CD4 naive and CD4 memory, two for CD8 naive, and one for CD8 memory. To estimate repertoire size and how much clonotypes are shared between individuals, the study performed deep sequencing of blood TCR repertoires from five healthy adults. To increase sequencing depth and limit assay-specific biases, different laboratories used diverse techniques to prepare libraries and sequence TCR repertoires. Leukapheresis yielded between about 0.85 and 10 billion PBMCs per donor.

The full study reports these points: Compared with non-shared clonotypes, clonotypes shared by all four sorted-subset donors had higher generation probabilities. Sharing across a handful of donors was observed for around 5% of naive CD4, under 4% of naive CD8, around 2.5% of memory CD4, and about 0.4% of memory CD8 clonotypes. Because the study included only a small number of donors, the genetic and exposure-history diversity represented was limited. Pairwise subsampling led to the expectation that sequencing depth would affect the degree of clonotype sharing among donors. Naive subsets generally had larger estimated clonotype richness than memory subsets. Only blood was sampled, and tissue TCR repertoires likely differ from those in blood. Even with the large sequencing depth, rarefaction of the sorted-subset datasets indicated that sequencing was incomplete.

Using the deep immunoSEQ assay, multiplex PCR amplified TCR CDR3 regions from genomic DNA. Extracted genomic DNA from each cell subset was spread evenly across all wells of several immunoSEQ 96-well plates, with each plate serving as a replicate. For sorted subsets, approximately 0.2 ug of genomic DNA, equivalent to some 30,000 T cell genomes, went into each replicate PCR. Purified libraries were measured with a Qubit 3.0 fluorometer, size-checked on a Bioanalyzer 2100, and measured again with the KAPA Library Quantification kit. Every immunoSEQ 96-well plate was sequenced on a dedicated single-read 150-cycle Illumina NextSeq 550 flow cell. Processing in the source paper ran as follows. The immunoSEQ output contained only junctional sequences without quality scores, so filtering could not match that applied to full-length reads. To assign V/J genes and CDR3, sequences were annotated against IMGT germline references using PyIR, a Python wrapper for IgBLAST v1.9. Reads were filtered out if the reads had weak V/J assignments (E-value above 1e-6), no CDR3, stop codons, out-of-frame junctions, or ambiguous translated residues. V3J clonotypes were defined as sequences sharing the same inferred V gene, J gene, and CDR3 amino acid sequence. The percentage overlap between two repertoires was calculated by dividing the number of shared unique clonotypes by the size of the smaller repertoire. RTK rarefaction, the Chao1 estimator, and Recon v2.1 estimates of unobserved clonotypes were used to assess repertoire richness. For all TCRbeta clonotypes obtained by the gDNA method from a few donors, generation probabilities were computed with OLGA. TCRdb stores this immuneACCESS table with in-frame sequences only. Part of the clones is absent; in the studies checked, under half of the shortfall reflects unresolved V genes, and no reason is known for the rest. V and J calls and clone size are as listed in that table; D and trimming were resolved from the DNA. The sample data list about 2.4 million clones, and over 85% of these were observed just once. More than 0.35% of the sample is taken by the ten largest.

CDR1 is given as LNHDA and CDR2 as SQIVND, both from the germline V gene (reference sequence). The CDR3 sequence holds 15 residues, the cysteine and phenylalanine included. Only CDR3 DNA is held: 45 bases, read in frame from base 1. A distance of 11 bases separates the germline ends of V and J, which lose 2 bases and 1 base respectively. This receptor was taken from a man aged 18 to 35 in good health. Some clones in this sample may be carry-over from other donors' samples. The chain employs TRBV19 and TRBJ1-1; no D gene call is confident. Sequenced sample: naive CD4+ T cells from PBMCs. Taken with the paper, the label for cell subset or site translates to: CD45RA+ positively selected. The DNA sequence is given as TGTGCCAGTAGTATATGGACGTATGAGAACACTGAAGCTTTCTTT. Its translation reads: CASSIWTYENTEAFF.